The 5 T cell receptor beta chains below all came from one sample that was sequenced in a study of blood T cell repertoires in COVID-19. Measured with immunoSEQ multiplex PCR; TCRdb has only the in-frame clones, and not every one. Of around 290,000 clones listed, approximately 91% are singletons. The sample comprised peripheral blood. The receptors were gathered from a woman aged 25 to 39 with COVID-19, enrolled during active disease.

The chain joins TRBV12-3 or TRBV12-4 to TRBJ2-5; 7 bases are a match to TRBD1. There are 13 residues in the CDR3. J lost 5 bases, V lost 7 bases, and 7 bases had no gene match. The CDR3 bases are TGTGCCAGCACCCTCGACAGGGACGAGACCCAGTACTTC. Its protein is CASTLDRDETQYF.

The chain links TRBV7-8 to TRBJ2-1; 7 bases fit TRBD2. Germline V lookup: CDR1 SGHVS, CDR2 FQNEAQ. V shed 2 bases, J shed 2 bases, and the junction held 6 bases outside the gene matches. This CDR3 has 16 amino acids. This chain's CDR3 is CASSLFRAGTYNEQFF. In nucleotides, the CDR3 is TGTGCCAGCAGCTTATTCAGAGCGGGAACCTACAATGAGCAGTTCTTC.

This chain connects TRBV28 to TRBJ2-7; 8 bases align to TRBD2. V shed 2 bases and J 4 bases; nucleotides not matched to a gene: 10. The length of the CDR3 is 16 residues. Germline V lookup: CDR1 MDHEN, CDR2 SYDVKM. The CDR3 DNA reads as TGTGCCAGCAGTTTAAGAGCCGGGACTAGAGTTTACGAGCAGTACTTC. It encodes CASSLRAGTRVYEQYF.

The CDR3: CASRLSGASTDTQYF. The CDR3 DNA reads as TGTGCCAGCAGATTAAGCGGAGCCAGCACAGATACGCAGTATTTT. V usage is TRBV5-4 and J usage is TRBJ2-3; TRBD2 is a possible D gene (5 bases). The CDR3 totals 15 residues. V shed 5 bases and J shed 0 bases, with 13 bases lying between them. Germline loops: CDR1 SGHNT, CDR2 YYREEE (reference sequence).

This chain links TRBV3-1 (or the pseudogene TRBV3-2) with TRBJ2-2; D is perhaps TRBD2 (6 bases). The CDR3 contains 14 residues. V lost 5 bases, J lost 7 bases, and 14 bases lay in between. Germline V CDR1 and CDR2: LGHDT, YNNKEL (reference sequence). As DNA, the CDR3 is TGTGCCAGCAGCACCGGGACTCGCGACGGGGAGCTGTTTTTT. This encodes CASSTGTRDGELFF.